The rows below give T cell receptor beta chains drawn from one sample of a study of tumor and adjacent non-tumor tissue in lung cancer. TCRdb passed the multiplex PCR reads through MiXCR, listing each CDR3 protein once. The data hold more than 60,000 distinct CDR3 sequences, with approximately 73% observed a single time. Sequencing used distant non-tumor lung tissue. The receptors originated from a man aged 60 to 69 with non-small cell lung cancer. Both conserved end residues are part of each CDR3. A D gene is named only where the DNA matches it firmly. Only part of the rows carry a size: once, few, many, or a class if the clone is expanded.

V	size	J	D	DNA	CDR3
TRBV15	many	TRBJ1-2	-	TGTGCCACCAGCACTAAAATCGGGACGGGGGTTGGCTACACCTTC	CATSTKIGTGVGYTF
TRBV11-3	-	TRBJ2-7	-	TGTGCCAGGAGCCCCCTTGAAGGAGTGGGGTGCGAGCAGTACTTC	CARSPLEGVGCEQYF
TRBV28	-	TRBJ1-1	-	TGTTCCAGCAGGCCCCTACAGGAACTGAACACTGAAGCTTTCTTT	CSSRPLQELNTEAFF
TRBV5-5	-	TRBJ2-3	-	TGTGCCAGCAGCCGGTGGGGAGAGGGGCCAGATGAGCAGTATTTT	CASSRWGEGPDEQYF
TRBV12-3/TRBV12-4	-	TRBJ1-1	-	TGTGCCAGCAGTTTATCGGTAGGGGACACTGAAGCTTTCTTT	CASSLSVGDTEAFF
TRBV28	-	TRBJ2-1	-	TGTGCCAGCAGTTTTGAAGGGACCGGATTAACGGGAAGCTACAATGGGCAGTTCTTC	CASSFEGTGLTGSYNGQFF
TRBV11-3	-	TRBJ2-1	TRBD2	TGTGCTAGCAGCCTCAACCAACTAGCGGGGTTGGGTGAGCACTTCTTC	CASSLNQLAGLGEHFF
TRBV20-1	-	TRBJ2-7	TRBD1	TGCAGTGTTAGTTTTCGTGGGACGGGACAGGCCTACAAGCAGTACTTC	CSVSFRGTGQAYKQYF
TRBV4-1	many	TRBJ2-1	TRBD2	TGCGCCAGCAGCCAGTCGGGTGGGGGCGGGAGGGCCGGTGAGCAGTTCTTC	CASSQSGGGGRAGEQFF
TRBV6-5	-	TRBJ1-2	-	TGTGACATTAGTCGACAGGATGGGAATAACTATGGCTACACCTTC	CDISRQDGNNYGYTF
TRBV6-1	-	TRBJ1-5	-	TGTGCCAGCAGTGAAGTGGGCAGAACCTGGAGCAATCAGCGCCAGCATTTT	CASSEVGRTWSNQRQHF
TRBV20-1	-	TRBJ2-7	-	TGTAGAGCCCCCAAGGTAGATTCCTACGAGCAGTACTTC	CRAPKVDSYEQYF
TRBV5-1	-	TRBJ1-5	-	TGCGCCAGCGGAAGGACTAGCGTGAGTAGGCCAGATATGCAGCATTTT	CASGRTSVSRPDMQHF
TRBV10-3	-	TRBJ1-2	-	TGTGCCATCAGTGATAGGAAAGGCATCTATGGCTACACTTTC	CAISDRKGIYGYTF
TRBV15	-	TRBJ1-1	TRBD1	TGTGCCACCAGCACGCCATTACATAGACAGGGAATGAGCACTGAAGCTTTCTTT	CATSTPLHRQGMSTEAFF